The T cell receptor beta chain under discussion was sequenced for a study of T cell repertoires in ileal Crohn's disease. Looking at the study overall: At surgery, about 38% of patients smoked, with median disease duration about 7.9 years. Regarding the study as a whole: Clonality above 26.8% at surgery always came with endoscopic recurrence. Sorted CD8 T cells held more high-frequency clones than CD4.

Comment on this clone: The target antigen is unknown.

Assay used: immunoSEQ multiplex PCR; TCRdb lists only in-frame clones, some missing. Altogether about 1,900 clones are present, 65% to 85% being singletons, with the ten largest covering 6.5% to 9%. As to time point: neoterminal ileum biopsy at postoperative endoscopy, about 6 months after surgery. V gave up 1 base and J gave up 3 bases; unmatched junction bases: 9. This CDR3 is 17 amino acids long. Germline V gene sequence: CDR1 SGHVS, CDR2 FQNEAQ. Sequencing was carried out using ileal tissue. The TCR originated in an adult with Crohn's disease. The chain carries TRBV7-8 and TRBJ2-3; 8 nucleotides agree with TRBD2. This CDR3 reads CASSLVVGSGETDTQYF. CDR3 sequence (DNA): TGTGCCAGCAGCTTAGTTGTCGGTAGCGGGGAAACAGATACGCAGTATTTT.